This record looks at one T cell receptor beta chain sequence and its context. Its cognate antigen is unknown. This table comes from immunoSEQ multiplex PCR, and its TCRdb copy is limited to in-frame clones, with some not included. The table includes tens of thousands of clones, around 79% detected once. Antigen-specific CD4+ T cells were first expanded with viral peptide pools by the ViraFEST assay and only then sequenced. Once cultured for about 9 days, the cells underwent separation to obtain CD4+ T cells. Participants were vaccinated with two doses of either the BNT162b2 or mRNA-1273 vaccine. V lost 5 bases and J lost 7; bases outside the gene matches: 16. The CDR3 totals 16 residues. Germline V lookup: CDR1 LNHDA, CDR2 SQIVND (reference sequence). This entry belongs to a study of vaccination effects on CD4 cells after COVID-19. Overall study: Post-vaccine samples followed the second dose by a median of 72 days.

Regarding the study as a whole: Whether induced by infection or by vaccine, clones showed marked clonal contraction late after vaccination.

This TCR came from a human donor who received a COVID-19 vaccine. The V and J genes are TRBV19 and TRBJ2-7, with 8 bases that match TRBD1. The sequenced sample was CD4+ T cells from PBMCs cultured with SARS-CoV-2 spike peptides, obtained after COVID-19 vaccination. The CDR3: CASSQPVGRGQREQYF. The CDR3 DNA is TGTGCCAGTAGTCAACCCGTGGGCAGGGGGCAAAGGGAGCAGTACTTC.